This TCR beta chain was recovered during a study of T cells in Graves' hyperthyroidism and ophthalmopathy. A note on this clonotype: Its antigen is not identified.

Each diagnosis was grounded in clinical symptoms, serum thyroxine and TRAb, thyroid ultrasound, and orbital computed tomography. The investigators amplified TCR beta CDR3 regions from RNA transcripts. An initial round of RT-PCR targeting the TCR CDR3 relied on the HTBI primer set. MiXCR, applied by TCRdb to the multiplex PCR reads, yields one record per CDR3 protein. This table holds some 510,000 distinct CDR3 sequences, more than 45% found once. Notes on the study in general: The model foresaw ophthalmopathy a median roughly 6.3 months prior to onset.

This TCR came from a woman between 18 and 30 years old with Graves' hyperthyroidism. The sequencing input was peripheral blood or thyroid tissue (not recorded which).

This CDR3 reads CASSASGGPAELFF. Written as DNA, the CDR3 is TGTGCCAGCAGTGCTAGCGGGGGGCCAGCGGAGCTGTTTTTT. The V call is TRBV2, the J call TRBJ2-2; 11 positions agree with TRBD2. V trimming: 4 bases; J trimming: 10 bases; junction bases outside the gene matches: 5. CDR1 and CDR2 (germline): SNHLY, FYNNEI. The CDR3 is 14 amino acids.